This TCR beta chain is from a study of blood T cell repertoires in COVID-19. At the level of the study: Nucleic acid was either cDNA or gDNA, and it came from T cells, B-cell-depleted T cells, or PBMCs.

In the original workflow: From reference gene primer amplification, estimates of nucleated cell counts were derived. Sequencing used immunoSEQ multiplex PCR; TCRdb keeps in-frame clones, though not all of them. The DNA was the basis for D and trimming; V, J and clone size are from that table. The profile shows roughly 160,000 clones, over 80% of them singletons. The CDR3 loop spans 15 amino acids. The V gene end was trimmed by 0 bases and the J gene end by 7 bases; junction bases not matched to a gene: 4. Germline lookup yields CDR1 LGHNA and CDR2 YNFKEQ. This TCR derives from a woman aged 60-75 years with acute or convalescent COVID-19. The chain has TRBV4-2 and TRBJ1-2; the match to TRBD1 covers 11 bases. Sequencing was done on a sample of peripheral blood. In DNA, the CDR3 is TGTGCCAGCAGCCAAGAAGGACAGGGGGCTTTTGGCTACACCTTC. Protein product: CASSQEGQGAFGYTF.